This TCR beta chain is drawn from a study of cytomegalovirus exposure and HLA in healthy donors. The donors were members of the roughly 120-subject validation cohort (separate from the approximately 670-subject first cohort). The ends lost 4 bases at V and 5 bases at J; junction bases unmatched: 1. The CDR3 loop spans 13 amino acids. Germline V gene sequence: CDR1 LNHDA, CDR2 SQIVND (reference sequence). The repertoire was sequenced with immunoSEQ multiplex PCR; TCRdb's copy has only in-frame clones and lacks some. The data hold roughly 100,000 clones, with over 85% observed a single time. This chain connects TRBV19 to TRBJ1-5; 8 nucleotides match TRBD1. This sequence originates from a woman between 18 and 29 years old in good health and CMV-seronegative. Sequencing was done on a sample of PBMCs. CDR3 sequence: CASSKTGDQPQHF. CDR3 sequence (DNA): TGTGCCAGTAGTAAGACAGGGGATCAGCCCCAGCATTTT. The complete variable domain, with remaining parts taken from reference TRBV19 and TRBJ1-5, reads DGGITQSPKYLFRKEGQNVTLSCEQNLNHDAMYWYRQDPGQGLRLIYYSQIVNDFQKGDIAEGYSVSREKKESFPLTVTSAQKNPTAFYLCASSKTGDQPQHFGDGTRLSIL.